These 13 T cell receptor beta chains were all obtained from the same sample, sequenced in a study of blood T cell repertoires in COVID-19. Here immunoSEQ multiplex PCR was the method, and the copy in TCRdb shows in-frame clones only, minus some. This sample has roughly 140,000 clones, with 75% to 85% found just once. The sequenced sample was peripheral blood. The receptors were gathered from a woman over 75 with acute or convalescent COVID-19.

This clone was observed a handful of times. In DNA form, the CDR3 reads TGTGCCAGTAAGGAGACAGGGATATCCTACGAGCAGTACTTC. As protein: CASKETGISYEQYF. This chain joins TRBV19 and TRBJ2-7; 7 bases line up with TRBD1. From germline, CDR1 is LNHDA and CDR2 SQIVND (reference sequence). This CDR3 region has 14 residues. With 7 bases clipped from V and 1 base from J, the junction kept 7 bases outside the gene matches.

The V call is TRBV15, the J call TRBJ1-4, with 9 bases matching TRBD1. This CDR3 region has 15 residues. V was clipped by 1 base and J by 5 bases; unmatched bases: 2. CDR1 LNHNV and CDR2 YYDKDF come from the germline V gene (reference sequence). The CDR3 sequence is CATSRGTGENEKLFF. The CDR3 DNA is TGTGCCACCAGCAGAGGGACAGGGGAAAATGAAAAACTGTTTTTT.

As regards this clone: Sequence at one end of the junction differs from germline and may be a read error. V and J are TRBV5-1 and TRBJ2-5; 7 positions agree with TRBD2. Germline V CDR1 and CDR2: SGHRS, YFSETQ. The CDR3 has 15 amino acids. For the CDR3, the DNA is TGCGCCAGCACCTTGGGCGGGAGAATGGGAGAGACCCAGTACTTC. This translates into CASTLGGRMGETQYF. Full variable domain (outside the CDR3, taken from reference TRBV5-1 and TRBJ2-5): KAGVTQTPRYLIKTRGQQVTLSCSPISGHRSVSWYQQTPGQGLQFLFEYFSETQRNKGNFPGRFSGRQFSNSRSEMNVSTLELGDSALYLCASTLGGRMGETQYFGPGTRLLVL.

V gene TRBV12-3 or TRBV12-4 combines with J gene TRBJ1-2; maybe TRBD1 (5 bases). CDR3 length: 13 residues. Trimming stripped 3 bases from V and 2 bases from J, with 7 bases between. CDR3 sequence reads: CASSFRGNYGYTF. For the CDR3, the DNA is TGTGCCAGCAGTTTTAGGGGAAACTATGGCTACACCTTC.

This clone occurred a few times. The CDR3 here is CASSSRGLNTEAFF. The CDR3 DNA sequence: TGTGCCAGCAGCTCCAGAGGCTTGAACACTGAAGCTTTCTTT. V and J are TRBV7-9 and TRBJ1-1; the D is unclear. Germline V CDR1 and CDR2: SEHNR, FQNEAQ (reference sequence). This CDR3 contains 14 residues. V lost 4 bases, J lost 0 bases, and 9 bases lay in between.

V is TRBV5-1 and J is TRBJ2-5; TRBD1 is a possible D gene (6 bases). Trimming took off 3 bases at V and 2 bases at J, with 17 bases between the two ends. The CDR3 has 16 residues. Looked up from germline, CDR1 is SGHRS and CDR2 is YFSETQ. This CDR3 reads CASSSTPHRVQETQYF. The CDR3 DNA reads TGCGCCAGCAGCTCCACGCCCCACAGGGTTCAAGAGACCCAGTACTTC.

The J gene is TRBJ1-1, the V gene TRBV30; D may be TRBD1 (6 bases). Trimming took off 5 bases at V and 4 bases at J, with 17 bases between the two ends. There are 14 residues in the CDR3. Germline V gene data show CDR1 as GTSNPN and CDR2 as SVGIG (reference sequence). CDR3 nucleotides: TGTGCCTGGTCAACAGGGAATTCGGGCACTGAAGCTTTCTTT. Protein: CAWSTGNSGTEAFF.

This chain connects TRBV15 to TRBJ2-6, with D uncertain. V gave up 0 bases and J gave up 2 bases, with 8 bases separating them. Germline loops: CDR1 LNHNV, CDR2 YYDKDF (reference sequence). The CDR3 sequence is 16 residues long. The CDR3 here is CATSRDPGAGANVLTF. The CDR3 bases are TGTGCCACCAGCAGAGATCCGGGTGCTGGGGCCAACGTCCTGACTTTC.

With regard to this clone: Other DNA sequences in this specimen translate into the identical CDR3. J is TRBJ2-3 and V is TRBV11-2; D ambiguous. V lost 1 base and J 1 base, leaving 6 bases between the germline ends. CDR3 size: 14 residues. Germline loops: CDR1 SGHAT, CDR2 FQNNGV. The CDR3 region has the DNA TGTGCCAGCAGCTTAGCTCGGGGCACAGATACGCAGTATTTT. Residues: CASSLARGTDTQYF.

This chain joins TRBV9 and TRBJ2-1; D not certain. The germline gives CDR1 SGDLS, CDR2 YYNGEE. The CDR3 loop spans 15 amino acids. V lost 3 bases to trimming and J lost 0 bases, with 10 bases between them. This CDR3 is CASSGDPGSYNEQFF. DNA for the CDR3: TGTGCCAGCAGCGGAGACCCGGGCTCCTACAATGAGCAGTTCTTC.

The V and J genes are TRBV3-1 (or the pseudogene TRBV3-2) and TRBJ1-5, with D tentatively TRBD1 (5 bases). The CDR3 consists of 15 residues. V was cut by 1 base and J by 6 bases, with 13 bases left in between. The germline CDR1 and CDR2 sequences are LGHDT and YNNKEL (reference sequence). The CDR3, as DNA: TGTGCCAGCAGCCAAGGGTTCTGGGGCGGTCAGCCCCAGCATTTT. Its protein product is CASSQGFWGGQPQHF.

This chain connects TRBV5-6 to TRBJ2-2, with D tentatively TRBD1 (5 bases). Trimming took 1 base from V and 2 from J, leaving 9 bases between them. CDR3 size: 15 residues. The V gene's germline CDR1 is SGHDT and CDR2 YYEEEE. In DNA form, the CDR3 reads TGTGCCAGCAGCTTGCAGGGCCGCAACACCGGGGAGCTGTTTTTT. Its translation: CASSLQGRNTGELFF. Full variable domain (missing parts from reference TRBV5-6 and TRBJ2-2): DAGVTQSPTHLIKTRGQQVTLRCSPKSGHDTVSWYQQALGQGPQFIFQYYEEEERQRGNFPDRFSGHQFPNYSSELNVNALLLGDSALYLCASSLQGRNTGELFFGEGSRLTVL.

V is TRBV6-6 and J is TRBJ2-3; possibly TRBD1 for D (6 bases). This CDR3 comprises 14 residues. CDR1 is MNHNY, CDR2 SVGAGI, per germline (reference sequence). Trimming removed 4 bases at V and 0 bases at J, with 8 bases between. The CDR3 DNA reads TGTGCCAGCAGTTGGACAGCTAGCACAGATACGCAGTATTTT. Its protein is CASSWTASTDTQYF.